These 11 T cell receptor beta chains were sequenced from one sample in a study of identical twins. TCRdb reprocessed the 5' RACE reads with MiXCR, giving one entry per CDR3 protein. This sample has about 100,000 distinct CDR3 sequences; just under 6% occur once, and the top ten carry around 12%. Sequencing was performed on memory T cells sorted from blood. The receptors here all came from a woman in her fifties or sixties in good health.

At least ten counts were recorded for this clonotype. This rearrangement joins TRBV20-1 to TRBJ2-3; perhaps TRBD2 as D (5 bases). From germline, CDR1 is DFQATT and CDR2 SNEGSKA (reference sequence). The CDR3 loop spans 15 amino acids. Trimming stripped 1 base from V and 8 bases from J, with 19 bases between. As DNA, the CDR3 is TGCAGTGCTAGAGTTTTGGGTCGAGCGGAGAGTACGCAGTATTTT. This codes for CSARVLGRAESTQYF.

This clonotype appeared many times. The rearrangement links TRBV20-1 to TRBJ2-1; unclear D gene. V was clipped by 0 bases and J by 6 bases, with 9 bases between them. The CDR3 is 13 amino acids. Germline lookup yields CDR1 DFQATT and CDR2 SNEGSKA (reference sequence). In nucleotides, the CDR3 is TGCAGTGCTAGAGATTGGGGTCCCAATGAGCAGTTCTTC. This codes for CSARDWGPNEQFF.

CDR3 protein: CASSLGGVRANEQFF. The CDR3 DNA reads TGTGCCAGCAGCCTAGGGGGAGTTCGAGCCAATGAGCAGTTCTTC. This chain uses TRBV7-7 with TRBJ2-1; D perhaps matches TRBD1 (6 bases). CDR3 length: 15 residues. V gave up 5 bases and J gave up 6 bases, with 17 bases separating them. Germline assignment: CDR1 SSHAT and CDR2 FNYEAQ (reference sequence).

The table lists this clonotype with a few counts. The rearrangement joins TRBV7-9 to TRBJ2-5; 9 positions agree with TRBD1. From germline, CDR1 is SEHNR and CDR2 FQNEAQ (reference sequence). V trimming: 4 bases; J trimming: 5 bases; junction bases outside the gene matches: 11. This CDR3 spans 16 amino acids. CDR3 residues: CASSSKTGGLLETQYF. CDR3 bases: TGTGCCAGCAGCTCAAAGACAGGGGGTCTCCTGGAGACCCAGTACTTC.

The chain combines TRBV12-3 or TRBV12-4 with TRBJ1-1, with 8 bases that match TRBD1. The CDR3 loop spans 13 amino acids. With V trimmed by 6 bases and J by 8 bases, 8 bases remained unmatched. CDR3 in amino acids: CASRRGQVNEAFF. In DNA, the CDR3 is TGTGCCAGCAGGCGGGGACAGGTGAACGAAGCTTTCTTT.

The chain joins TRBV24-1 to TRBJ2-3; D may be TRBD1 (6 bases). Germline V gives CDR1 KGHDR, CDR2 SFDVKD. The CDR3 loop spans 13 amino acids. With 7 bases removed from V and 0 bases from J, the gap between germline ends came to 7 bases. The CDR3 DNA sequence: TGTGCCACCAGGGACAGAAGCACAGATACGCAGTATTTT. Translating it yields CATRDRSTDTQYF.

The CDR3 here is CASSSIKFNYGYTF. The CDR3 nucleotides read TGTGCCAGCAGCTCGATCAAGTTTAACTATGGCTACACCTTC. V and J are TRBV11-2 and TRBJ1-2, with unresolved D. The CDR3 has 14 residues. Trimming stripped 4 bases from V and 1 base from J, with 10 bases between. Germline CDR1 and CDR2: SGHAT and FQNNGV.

This clonotype showed up many times. This sequence joins TRBV18 and TRBJ1-5; 9 nucleotides line up with TRBD1. There are 15 residues in the CDR3. Germline assignment: CDR1 KGHSH and CDR2 LQKENI. The V segment lost 1 base and the J segment 2 bases; nucleotides outside the gene matches: 0. The CDR3 DNA is TGTGCCAGCTCACCACGGACAGGGGGCAATCAGCCCCAGCATTTT. This encodes CASSPRTGGNQPQHF.

A few counts support this clonotype. This chain connects TRBV5-4 to TRBJ2-4; 8 positions match TRBD1. The CDR3 is 15 residues long. V lost 4 bases, J lost 3 bases, and 6 bases stayed unmatched. Germline values: CDR1 SGHNT, CDR2 YYREEE (reference sequence). CDR3 amino acids: CASSPPGQGKNIQYF. CDR3 sequence (DNA): TGTGCCAGCAGCCCCCCCGGACAGGGCAAAAACATTCAGTACTTC.

This sequence joins TRBV7-9 and TRBJ2-1; tentatively, D is TRBD1 (5 bases). Trimming cost V 5 bases and J 3 bases, with 11 bases left between them. Germline V CDR1 and CDR2: SEHNR, FQNEAQ (reference sequence). The CDR3 has 14 residues. The CDR3 nucleotides are TGTGCCAGCAGCCCGACAGTTATCTACAATGAGCAGTTCTTC. Translating it yields CASSPTVIYNEQFF.

This clonotype was seen ten or more times. The rearrangement links TRBV18 to TRBJ2-7; D gene unclear. The V end lost 5 bases, the J end lost 1 base, and 9 bases lay between the germline ends. Germline-derived CDR1 and CDR2 are KGHSH and LQKENI. CDR3 length: 13 residues. Written as DNA, the CDR3 is TGTGCCAGCTCAAGCCTACCTTCCTACGAGCAGTACTTC. Its translation: CASSSLPSYEQYF.